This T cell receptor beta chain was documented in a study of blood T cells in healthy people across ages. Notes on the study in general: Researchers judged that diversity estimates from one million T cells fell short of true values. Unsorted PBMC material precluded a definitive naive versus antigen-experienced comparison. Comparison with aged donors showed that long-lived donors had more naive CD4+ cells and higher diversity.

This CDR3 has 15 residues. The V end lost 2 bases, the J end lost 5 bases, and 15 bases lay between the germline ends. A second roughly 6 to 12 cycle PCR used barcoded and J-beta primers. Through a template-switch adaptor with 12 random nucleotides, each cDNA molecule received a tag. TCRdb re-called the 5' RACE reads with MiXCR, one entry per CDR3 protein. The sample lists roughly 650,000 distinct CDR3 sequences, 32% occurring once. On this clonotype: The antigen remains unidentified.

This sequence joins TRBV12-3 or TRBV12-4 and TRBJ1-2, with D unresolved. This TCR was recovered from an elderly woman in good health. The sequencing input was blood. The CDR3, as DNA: TGTGCCAGCAGTTTAAAGAGGGCCCCTCGGTATGGCTACACCTTC. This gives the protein CASSLKRAPRYGYTF.